The 14 T cell receptor beta chains given below trace back to one sample, sequenced in a study of T cell responses to AZD1222 COVID-19 vaccine. Profiling relied on immunoSEQ multiplex PCR, and the TCRdb table lists in-frame clones only, not all of them. This table has 130,000 to 150,000 clones, about nine tenths appearing once. The material sequenced was peripheral blood, taken 28 days after the second AZD1222 dose. These receptors all come from an adult who received the AZD1222 COVID-19 vaccine.

The chain combines TRBV18 with TRBJ2-1; 7 nucleotides match TRBD1. The CDR3 covers 15 residues. The trim removed 3 bases at V and 2 bases at J, leaving 4 bases unmatched. Germline lookup yields CDR1 KGHSH and CDR2 LQKENI. CDR3 residues: CASSPGQATYNEQFF. The CDR3 DNA reads as TGTGCCAGCTCACCCGGACAGGCGACCTACAATGAGCAGTTCTTC. The whole variable domain, remainder taken from reference TRBV18 and TRBJ2-1, is NAGVMQNPRHLVRRRGQEARLRCSPMKGHSHVYWYRQLPEEGLKFMVYLQKENIIDESGMPKERFSAEFPKEGPSILRIQQVVRGDSAAYFCASSPGQATYNEQFFGPGTRLTVL.

J is TRBJ1-5 and V is TRBV10-3, with no clear D. Trimming left V 4 bases short and J 5 bases short, with 9 bases between. Germline lookup yields CDR1 ENHRY and CDR2 SYGVKD. CDR3 length: 13 amino acids. The CDR3 DNA reads TGTGCCATCAGTGGGTCGGCGGATCAGCCCCAGCATTTT. Its translation: CAISGSADQPQHF.

The chain has TRBV5-1 and TRBJ1-2; 7 nucleotides align to TRBD1. The germline V gene encodes CDR1 SGHRS and CDR2 YFSETQ. The CDR3 runs 14 residues. V shed 1 base, J shed 4 bases, and the junction held 4 bases outside the gene matches. The CDR3 is CASSLIPGGYGYTF. The CDR3 nucleotides read TGCGCCAGCAGCTTGATTCCAGGGGGCTATGGCTACACCTTC. The full variable domain, rest sourced from reference TRBV5-1 and TRBJ1-2, is KAGVTQTPRYLIKTRGQQVTLSCSPISGHRSVSWYQQTPGQGLQFLFEYFSETQRNKGNFPGRFSGRQFSNSRSEMNVSTLELGDSALYLCASSLIPGGYGYTFGSGTRLTVV.

The chain uses TRBV7-9 and TRBJ2-2, with D perhaps assigned TRBD1 or TRBD2 (5 bases each). The CDR3 is 15 amino acids. Germline CDR1 reads SEHNR; CDR2 reads FQNEAQ (reference sequence). V was clipped by 4 bases and J by 0 bases, with 9 bases between them. The CDR3 nucleotides read TGTGCCAGCAGCTCGGGGCGGACGAACACCGGGGAGCTGTTTTTT. Encoded protein: CASSSGRTNTGELFF.

This chain uses TRBV7-2 with TRBJ1-4; D is ambiguous. Germline lookup yields CDR1 SGHTA and CDR2 FQGNSA. This CDR3 contains 14 residues. Deletions cut 5 bases from V and 5 bases from J, with 12 bases between. Written as DNA, the CDR3 is TGTGCCAGCAGCCCGGGAGCCCGAAATGAAAAACTGTTTTTT. Protein sequence: CASSPGARNEKLFF.

The chain is built from TRBV7-9 and TRBJ1-6; D unresolved. The CDR3 extends over 12 amino acids. V dropped 5 bases and J dropped 5 bases, with 4 bases sitting between them. CDR1 SEHNR and CDR2 FQNEAQ come from the germline V gene (reference sequence). The CDR3 nucleotides are TGTGCCAGCAGCGTTGATAATTCACCCCTCCACTTT. Encoded protein: CASSVDNSPLHF.

The J gene is TRBJ1-1, the V gene TRBV7-9; D is undetermined. Trimming removed 4 bases from V and 4 bases from J, with 16 bases in between. The CDR3 totals 15 residues. In germline, CDR1 is SEHNR, CDR2 FQNEAQ (reference sequence). Here the CDR3 reads CASSWSLALGTEAFF. The CDR3 DNA is TGTGCCAGCAGCTGGAGTTTGGCCCTGGGCACTGAAGCTTTCTTT.

This sequence joins TRBV2 and TRBJ1-4; D is unclear. Germline values: CDR1 SNHLY, CDR2 FYNNEI. This CDR3 has 11 amino acids. Trimming left V 3 bases short and J 5 bases short, with 1 base between. The CDR3 DNA reads as TGTGCCAGCAGTGAGAATGAAAAACTGTTTTTT. Translation gives CASSENEKLFF.

The chain uses TRBV5-6 and TRBJ2-1; D remains unclear. Trimming left V 0 bases short and J 5 bases short, with 9 bases between. This CDR3 region has 14 residues. Germline V CDR1 and CDR2: SGHDT, YYEEEE. CDR3 sequence reads: CASSLVTGHNEQFF. The DNA of the CDR3 is TGTGCCAGCAGCTTGGTAACGGGCCACAATGAGCAGTTCTTC.

Here the CDR3 DNA reads TGTGCCATCAGTGAGCCGGGACTAGCGTACGAGCAGTACTTC. It translates to CAISEPGLAYEQYF. The chain joins TRBV10-3 to TRBJ2-7, with 10 bases identical to TRBD2. CDR3 length: 14 residues. Germline CDR1 ENHRY, CDR2 SYGVKD. J was trimmed by 4 bases and V by 2 bases; bases with no gene match: 2.

V gene TRBV7-8 combines with J gene TRBJ1-2, with 8 bases fitting TRBD1. The CDR3 length is 14 residues. V was clipped by 4 bases and J by 6 bases; unmatched bases: 7. Per the germline V gene, CDR1 is SGHVS and CDR2 is FQNEAQ. CDR3: CASSSGQGSDGYTF. The CDR3 nucleotides are TGTGCCAGCAGCTCAGGACAGGGTAGCGATGGCTACACCTTC.

The CDR3 protein is CASSPPSGPETQYF. The DNA of the CDR3 is TGTGCCAGCTCACCACCTTCAGGACCAGAGACCCAGTACTTC. The V and J genes are TRBV18 and TRBJ2-5; D is ambiguous. This CDR3 contains 14 residues. Trimming left V 0 bases short and J 4 bases short, with 9 bases between. From germline, CDR1 is KGHSH and CDR2 LQKENI. Based on the CDR3 plus reference TRBV18 and TRBJ2-5, the full variable domain is NAGVMQNPRHLVRRRGQEARLRCSPMKGHSHVYWYRQLPEEGLKFMVYLQKENIIDESGMPKERFSAEFPKEGPSILRIQQVVRGDSAAYFCASSPPSGPETQYFGPGTRLLVL.

This rearrangement joins TRBV7-9 to TRBJ2-2, with 9 bases matching TRBD2. J gave up 1 base and V 5 bases, and 5 bases lay outside the gene matches. Germline V lookup: CDR1 SEHNR, CDR2 FQNEAQ (reference sequence). This CDR3 is 16 amino acids long. The CDR3 DNA follows: TGTGCCAGCAGCACGGGACTAGCCTTGAACACCGGGGAGCTGTTTTTT. Its protein product is CASSTGLALNTGELFF. Based on the CDR3 plus reference TRBV7-9 and TRBJ2-2, the full variable domain is DTGVSQNPRHKITKRGQNVTFRCDPISEHNRLYWYRQTLGQGPEFLTYFQNEAQLEKSRLLSDRFSAERPKGSFSTLEIQRTEQGDSAMYLCASSTGLALNTGELFFGEGSRLTVL.

V usage is TRBV19 and J usage is TRBJ2-7; TRBD1 matches at 9 bases. Trimming removed 6 bases from V and 5 bases from J; junction bases left unmatched: 8. Germline V gives CDR1 LNHDA, CDR2 SQIVND (reference sequence). This CDR3 region has 14 residues. CDR3 amino acids: CASSHRGRMNEQYF. The DNA for the CDR3 is TGTGCCAGTAGCCACAGGGGGCGCATGAACGAGCAGTACTTC.